Listed here is a single T cell receptor beta chain. From the 5' RACE reads, TCRdb called clonotypes with MiXCR, one entry per CDR3 protein. The table records approximately 500,000 distinct CDR3 sequences, approximately 24% of them present only once. The data were obtained in a study of identical twins. In addition, the sample was reused for a study of T cells expressing NK-cell markers. This second study notes: Restriction of the sorted population to alpha-beta TCR T cells was achieved in several experiments with an anti-gamma-delta TCR antibody. In about 6 donors, dominant CD3+CD56+NKG2C+ clonotypes ranked among the top 10 CD8+ clonotypes.

This clonotype was obtained from a woman aged 18-29 years in good health. The sample comprised CD4+ T cells sorted from blood.

The CDR3 region is CASRSAGVGRTGELFF. The CDR3 DNA sequence: TGTGCCAGCAGGTCCGCTGGGGTTGGAAGAACCGGGGAGCTGTTTTTT. The chain recombines TRBV5-8 with TRBJ2-2; D unclear. The CDR3 spans 16 residues. Per the germline V gene, CDR1 is SGHTS and CDR2 is YDEGEE. V gave up 5 bases and J gave up 5 bases, with 19 bases separating them.